This is a list of T cell receptor beta chains from one sample in a study of OX40 agonist ivuxolimab in advanced cancers. Assay: immunoSEQ multiplex PCR; the TCRdb copy retains only in-frame clones and omits some. The sample holds approximately 74,000 clones, about 93% seen once. The specimen comprised CD4+ or CD8+ T cells sorted from blood, sampled in a trial of the OX40 agonist ivuxolimab. The receptors derive from an adult with an advanced solid tumor such as melanoma, head and neck, liver or kidney cancer. Each CDR3 is given with its conserved first and last residue. The D gene is left open where the match is weak. Some rows mark clone size as missing; the rest say once, few, many or name a class of expanded clone.

.	TRBV5-5	TRBD1	TRBJ1-2	CASSLTGVGYGYTF	TGTGCCAGCAGTCTGACAGGGGTTGGCTATGGCTACACCTTC
.	TRBV14	TRBD1	TRBJ1-2	CASSQDDREGGYTF	TGTGCCAGCAGCCAAGATGACAGGGAAGGTGGCTACACCTTC
.	TRBV19	.	TRBJ1-5	CATSLYPGIINQPQHF	TGTGCCACCTCACTCTACCCGGGGATCATCAATCAGCCCCAGCATTTT
.	TRBV10-3	.	TRBJ2-2	CAISESVTGELFF	TGTGCCATCAGTGAGTCCGTCACCGGGGAGCTGTTTTTT
.	TRBV4-1	TRBD2	TRBJ2-7	CASSHLPDGRSNEQYF	TGCGCCAGCAGCCATCTACCGGACGGGAGGTCCAACGAGCAGTACTTC
.	TRBV19	.	TRBJ1-2	CASSLTPGTVYGYTF	TGTGCCAGTAGCCTAACCCCCGGGACCGTCTATGGCTACACCTTC
.	TRBV7-3	.	TRBJ1-1	CASSPDGGGNTEAFF	TGTGCCAGCAGCCCCGATGGTGGGGGTAACACTGAAGCTTTCTTT
.	TRBV30	TRBD2	TRBJ2-1	CAWSEVAGRGRDEQFF	TGTGCCTGGAGTGAGGTAGCGGGTAGAGGTCGGGATGAGCAGTTCTTC
.	TRBV7-8	.	TRBJ2-5	CASSLEGSGLGMRETQYF	TGTGCCAGCAGCTTAGAAGGGTCGGGCTTGGGGATGAGAGAGACCCAGTACTTC
.	TRBV23-1	TRBD1	TRBJ2-5	CASSPYARTGGRETQYF	TGCGCCAGCAGTCCCTATGCTAGGACAGGCGGACGAGAGACCCAGTACTTC
.	TRBV11-3	TRBD1	TRBJ2-1	CASSTRTGYNEQFF	TGTGCCAGCAGCACCCGGACAGGTTACAATGAGCAGTTCTTC
.	TRBV19	.	TRBJ1-2	CASQSGSGYTF	TGTGCCAGCCAAAGCGGAAGTGGCTACACCTTC
.	TRBV5-6	.	TRBJ2-7	CASSLDVGGAFNEQYF	TGTGCCAGCAGCCTTGATGTGGGGGGCGCTTTCAACGAGCAGTACTTC
.	TRBV14	.	TRBJ2-7	CASSQPTSSYEQYF	TGTGCCAGCAGCCAGCCGACTAGCTCCTACGAGCAGTACTTC
.	TRBV29-1	.	TRBJ1-1	CSVDPGLMNTEAFF	TGCAGCGTTGATCCTGGGCTTATGAACACTGAAGCTTTCTTT
.	TRBV4-3	TRBD1	TRBJ1-5	CASSQDRTGGNQPQHF	TGCGCCAGCAGCCAAGATAGAACAGGGGGTAATCAGCCCCAGCATTTT
.	TRBV19	.	TRBJ1-4	CASSIYPGDEKLFF	TGTGCCAGTAGTATTTATCCAGGGGATGAAAAACTGTTTTTT
.	TRBV6-6	TRBD2	TRBJ2-1	CASSPPLGGYNEQFF	TGTGCCAGCAGCCCCCCACTGGGAGGGTACAATGAGCAGTTCTTC
.	TRBV6-5	.	TRBJ1-6	CASSYLRGALSPLHF	TGTGCCAGCAGTTACTTGCGGGGGGCGCTTTCACCCCTCCACTTT
few	TRBV9	TRBD1	TRBJ2-7	CASSVGGQALYHEQYF	TGTGCCAGCAGCGTAGGGGGACAGGCCTTATACCACGAGCAGTACTTC
few	TRBV4-1	TRBD1	TRBJ2-7	CASSHGGQGGEQYF	TGCGCCAGCAGCCATGGGGGACAGGGAGGAGAGCAGTACTTC
.	TRBV14	.	TRBJ2-7	CASSPGGAYEQYF	TGTGCCAGCAGCCCAGGAGGGGCCTACGAGCAGTACTTC
.	TRBV6-6	TRBD2	TRBJ2-1	CASSQLAGRYNEQFF	TGTGCCAGCAGTCAACTAGCGGGCCGCTACAATGAGCAGTTCTTC
.	TRBV4-3	TRBD2	TRBJ2-5	CASSQDYGRGKETQYF	TGCGCCAGCAGCCAAGATTACGGGAGGGGAAAAGAGACCCAGTACTTC
.	TRBV7-8	TRBD1	TRBJ1-1	CASSHRTGENTEAFF	TGTGCCAGCAGCCACCGGACAGGCGAGAACACTGAAGCTTTCTTT
.	TRBV29-1	.	TRBJ2-5	CSVSPPTGNQETQYF	TGCAGCGTGTCCCCCCCCACAGGGAACCAAGAGACCCAGTACTTC
.	TRBV7-3	.	TRBJ1-1	CASSFGGGGEAFF	TGTGCCAGCAGCTTCGGGGGAGGCGGTGAAGCTTTCTTT
.	TRBV28	TRBD1	TRBJ2-7	CASSLRTGFTYEQYF	TGTGCCAGCAGTTTGCGGACAGGGTTTACCTACGAGCAGTACTTC
.	TRBV28	.	TRBJ2-5	CASSLRVAVGTQYF	TGTGCCAGCAGTTTGAGGGTGGCGGTGGGGACCCAGTACTTC
.	TRBV28	.	TRBJ2-1	CASSLNPLFGSTYNEQFF	TGTGCCAGCAGTTTAAACCCCCTCTTCGGGAGCACCTACAATGAGCAGTTCTTC
.	TRBV4-1	.	TRBJ2-7	CASSLSVRQGLYEQYF	TGCGCCAGCAGCCTCTCCGTCCGTCAGGGGCTCTACGAGCAGTACTTC
.	TRBV14	.	TRBJ2-2	CASSLLGGPGELFF	TGTGCCAGCAGCCTTCTCGGGGGGCCCGGGGAGCTGTTTTTT
.	TRBV4-3	TRBD1	TRBJ2-1	CASSQVPGQGTEQFF	TGCGCCAGCAGCCAAGTTCCGGGACAGGGGACCGAGCAGTTCTTC
.	TRBV4-3	.	TRBJ2-2	CASSPRTSGVIGELFF	TGCGCCAGCAGCCCCCGAACCAGCGGAGTAATCGGGGAGCTGTTTTTT
.	TRBV4-3	.	TRBJ1-5	CASSQDGRGQPQHF	TGCGCCAGCAGCCAAGATGGCCGGGGTCAGCCCCAGCATTTT
.	TRBV4-1	TRBD2	TRBJ2-1	CASSHQGLAGSYNEQFF	TGCGCCAGCAGCCACCAGGGACTAGCGGGATCGTACAATGAGCAGTTCTTC
once	TRBV29-1	.	TRBJ2-7	CSVERDGSYEQYF	TGCAGCGTTGAAAGGGACGGATCCTACGAGCAGTACTTC
.	TRBV9	.	TRBJ2-7	CASSSGTHYEQYF	TGTGCCAGCAGCTCCGGGACTCACTACGAGCAGTACTTC
.	TRBV4-2	TRBD2	TRBJ2-7	CASSQESGGGSYEQYF	TGTGCCAGCAGCCAAGAGTCGGGGGGGGGTTCCTACGAGCAGTACTTC
.	TRBV9	TRBD1	TRBJ2-7	CASSVAGGPYEQYF	TGTGCCAGCAGCGTAGCAGGGGGCCCCTACGAGCAGTACTTC
once	TRBV6-6	.	TRBJ2-1	CASRTLLGGGSPEQFF	TGTGCCAGCAGAACGTTACTAGGGGGGGGGTCCCCTGAGCAGTTCTTC
.	TRBV5-8	.	TRBJ1-2	CASSWGDDSNYGYTF	TGTGCCAGCAGCTGGGGGGACGATTCTAACTATGGCTACACCTTC